The rows below give T cell receptor beta chains drawn from one sample of a study of tumor-infiltrating lymphocytes in primary liver carcinoma. TCRdb called the multiplex PCR reads again in MiXCR, with one record for every CDR3 protein. Altogether around 210,000 distinct CDR3 sequences are present, around three fifths being singletons, with the ten largest covering around 7.1%. The specimen sequenced was peripheral blood. The receptors here all came from an older woman with primary liver carcinoma and hepatitis B virus infection. The CDR3 runs from the conserved cysteine through the conserved F or W. Each record gives: D gene, V gene, J gene, clone size, CDR3 protein, CDR3 DNA. A D gene is named only where the DNA matches it firmly. Rows give clone size only sometimes, using once, few, many, or a class for an expanded clone.

D: .; V: TRBV12-3/TRBV12-4; J: TRBJ1-4; size: many; CDR3: CASSQTGYGEKLFF; DNA: TGTGCCAGCAGTCAAACAGGGTACGGCGAAAAACTGTTTTTT
D: .; V: TRBV4-2; J: TRBJ2-5; size: many; CDR3: CASSLAGQQETQYF; DNA: TGTGCCAGCAGCCTCGCGGGCCAACAAGAGACCCAGTACTTC
D: TRBD2; V: TRBV6-6; J: TRBJ2-5; size: .; CDR3: CDSSYKRGETEYF; DNA: TGTGACAGCAGTTACAAGCGGGGGGAGACCGAGTACTTC
D: .; V: TRBV14; J: TRBJ2-2; size: once; CDR3: CASSQESAGELFF; DNA: TGTGCCAGCAGCCAGGAGAGCGCCGGGGAGCTGTTTTTT
D: TRBD1; V: TRBV11-2; J: TRBJ2-1; size: once; CDR3: CASSFSGSGGNEQIF; DNA: TGTGCCAGCAGCTTCTCCGGGTCAGGGGGCAATGAGCAGATCTTC
D: TRBD1; V: TRBV10-3; J: TRBJ1-2; size: few; CDR3: CAINRGQNYGYTF; DNA: TGTGCCATCAACAGGGGGCAAAACTATGGCTACACCTTC
D: .; V: TRBV29-1; J: TRBJ2-5; size: many; CDR3: CSAGIETQYF; DNA: TGCAGCGCGGGAATTGAGACCCAGTACTTC
D: .; V: TRBV11-3; J: TRBJ2-7; size: .; CDR3: CASRLGEAIEQYF; DNA: TGTGCCAGCAGGCTGGGGGAGGCCATCGAGCAGTACTTC
D: .; V: TRBV28; J: TRBJ2-2; size: many; CDR3: CASSLMGGENTGELFF; DNA: TGTGCCAGCAGTTTAATGGGAGGCGAGAACACCGGGGAGCTGTTTTTT
D: TRBD2; V: TRBV5-1; J: TRBJ2-3; size: .; CDR3: CANSFDLAGGGRDTQYF; DNA: TGCGCCAACAGCTTTGACCTAGCGGGAGGAGGTCGGGATACGCAGTATTTT
D: TRBD1; V: TRBV6-2/TRBV6-3; J: TRBJ2-7; size: many; CDR3: CASSYPGQGGPSSYEQYF; DNA: TGTGCCAGCAGTTACCCGGGACAGGGGGGCCCAAGCTCCTACGAGCAGTACTTC
D: TRBD2; V: TRBV25-1; J: TRBJ2-1; size: .; CDR3: CASSGTSGGGNEQFF; DNA: TGTGCCAGCAGTGGTACTAGCGGGGGAGGGAATGAGCAGTTCTTC
D: TRBD1; V: TRBV11-2; J: TRBJ1-1; size: many; CDR3: CASSLTRGRAEAFF; DNA: TGTGCCAGCAGCTTAACCAGGGGGCGAGCTGAAGCTTTCTTT
D: .; V: TRBV14; J: TRBJ1-2; size: .; CDR3: CASSPNRRLYYGHTF; DNA: TGTGCCAGCAGCCCGAACCGGAGACTGTACTATGGCCACACCTTC
D: TRBD1; V: TRBV6-4; J: TRBJ1-2; size: .; CDR3: CASSERGQGIGGYTF; DNA: TGTGCCAGCAGTGAACGAGGACAGGGGATTGGTGGCTACACCTTC
D: .; V: TRBV4-2; J: TRBJ2-2; size: .; CDR3: CASSQERAGELPF; DNA: TGTGCCAGCAGCCAAGAGCGAGCCGGGGAGCTGCCTTTT
D: TRBD2; V: TRBV28; J: TRBJ2-2; size: .; CDR3: CASSPNGRENTGELFF; DNA: TGTGCCAGCAGCCCTAACGGGAGGGAGAACACCGGGGAGCTGTTTTTT
D: TRBD1; V: TRBV28; J: TRBJ2-7; size: .; CDR3: CASSSTLGQGLTYGQYF; DNA: TGTGCCAGCAGTTCCACCCTTGGACAGGGGCTAACCTACGGGCAGTACTTC
D: .; V: TRBV6-5; J: TRBJ2-5; size: .; CDR3: CASSPDWVTQYF; DNA: TGTGCCAGTAGTCCCGACTGGGTGACCCAGTACTTC
D: TRBD1; V: TRBV6-6; J: TRBJ2-3; size: .; CDR3: CASRPSGGIPDTQYF; DNA: TGTGCCAGCAGACCCTCAGGGGGCATCCCAGATACGCAGTATTTT
D: .; V: TRBV4-2; J: TRBJ2-7; size: .; CDR3: CASSQEIGGADEQYF; DNA: TGTGCCAGCAGCCAAGAGATCGGTGGGGCCGACGAGCAGTACTTC
D: .; V: TRBV11-2; J: TRBJ1-1; size: .; CDR3: CASSPRGLDTEAFF; DNA: TGTGCCAGCAGCCCCCGCGGGTTGGACACTGAAGCTTTCTTT
D: TRBD2; V: TRBV5-5; J: TRBJ2-7; size: .; CDR3: CASRLAGGEQYF; DNA: TGTGCCAGCAGGTTAGCGGGAGGCGAGCAGTACTTC
D: .; V: TRBV11-2; J: TRBJ2-7; size: .; CDR3: CASSLVAPHEQHF; DNA: TGTGCCAGCAGCTTAGTAGCCCCGCACGAGCAGCACTTC
D: .; V: TRBV6-6; J: TRBJ2-2; size: .; CDR3: CASSYSRARELFF; DNA: TGTGCCAGCAGTTACTCGAGGGCCCGGGAGCTGTTTTTT
D: .; V: TRBV11-2; J: TRBJ2-7; size: .; CDR3: CGSSVSQGSYEQYF; DNA: TGTGGCAGCAGCGTCTCCCAAGGATCCTACGAGCAGTACTTC
D: .; V: TRBV5-4; J: TRBJ2-4; size: .; CDR3: CASSHQTGVGNIQYF; DNA: TGTGCCAGCAGCCACCAGACCGGGGTTGGAAACATTCAGTACTTC
D: TRBD1; V: TRBV5-4; J: TRBJ2-1; size: many; CDR3: CASSPGQGRNEQFF; DNA: TGTGCCAGCAGCCCGGGACAGGGTAGGAATGAGCAGTTCTTC
D: TRBD2; V: TRBV6-1; J: TRBJ2-3; size: many; CDR3: CASSSGLAGGSDTQYF; DNA: TGTGCCAGCAGCTCGGGACTAGCGGGAGGTAGCGATACGCAGTATTTT
D: TRBD1; V: TRBV29-1; J: TRBJ2-3; size: .; CDR3: CSVPSRQGTYTDTQYF; DNA: TGTAGCGTCCCCAGTCGACAGGGAACATACACAGATACGCAGTATTTT
D: .; V: TRBV11-2; J: TRBJ2-3; size: .; CDR3: CASQPVVVSSDTQYF; DNA: TGTGCCAGCCAGCCCGTAGTGGTTAGCTCCGATACGCAGTATTTT
D: TRBD1; V: TRBV6-5; J: TRBJ1-1; size: .; CDR3: CASSQSPGTGGTEAFF; DNA: TGTGCCAGCAGCCAGTCTCCCGGGACAGGGGGCACTGAAGCTTTCTTT
D: TRBD2; V: TRBV10-2; J: TRBJ2-1; size: .; CDR3: CARSLAGSSNEQFF; DNA: TGCGCCAGGAGTTTAGCGGGAAGTTCTAATGAGCAGTTCTTC
D: .; V: TRBV6-1; J: TRBJ2-7; size: .; CDR3: CASSEAGTREQYF; DNA: TGTGCCAGCAGTGAAGCGGGAACGAGGGAGCAGTACTTC
D: .; V: TRBV12-3/TRBV12-4; J: TRBJ1-2; size: many; CDR3: CASSLQTGSSYGYTF; DNA: TGTGCCAGCAGTTTACAGACGGGGTCTAGCTATGGCTACACCTTC
D: TRBD1; V: TRBV28; J: TRBJ2-7; size: .; CDR3: CATSWDRVLYEQNF; DNA: TGTGCCACCAGTTGGGACAGGGTTTTGTACGAGCAGAACTTC
D: TRBD2; V: TRBV12-3/TRBV12-4; J: TRBJ2-2; size: many; CDR3: CAGRTRNTGELFF; DNA: TGTGCCGGGAGGACTAGGAACACCGGGGAGCTGTTTTTT
D: .; V: TRBV4-1; J: TRBJ2-5; size: .; CDR3: CASSQDWGVHQETQYF; DNA: TGCGCCAGCAGCCAAGATTGGGGAGTTCACCAAGAGACCCAGTACTTC
D: TRBD2; V: TRBV11-1; J: TRBJ2-6; size: .; CDR3: CTSSGGRDGYSGANVLTF; DNA: TGTACCAGCAGCGGCGGGAGGGACGGCTACTCTGGGGCCAACGTCCTGACTTTC
D: .; V: TRBV28; J: TRBJ1-2; size: .; CDR3: CASSLGGTRSYGYTF; DNA: TGTGCCAGCAGTTTGGGCGGGACCAGGAGCTATGGCTACACCTTC
D: .; V: TRBV11-3; J: TRBJ2-1; size: many; CDR3: CASSRNYNEQFF; DNA: TGTGCCAGCAGCAGGAACTACAATGAGCAGTTCTTC
D: TRBD1; V: TRBV11-2; J: TRBJ2-3; size: .; CDR3: CASSPGDRSNQPQYF; DNA: TGTGCAAGCAGCCCAGGGGACAGGAGCAATCAGCCCCAGTATTTT
D: .; V: TRBV28; J: TRBJ1-1; size: .; CDR3: CASREIGRMNTEAFF; DNA: TGCGCCAGCAGGGAGATTGGACGGATGAACACTGAAGCTTTCTTT
D: .; V: TRBV29-1; J: TRBJ2-5; size: .; CDR3: CSVPSLESQYF; DNA: TGCAGCGTTCCCAGTCTTGAGAGCCAGTACTTC
D: TRBD2; V: TRBV6-1; J: TRBJ2-5; size: .; CDR3: CVGRPDLGGGKETQYF; DNA: TGTGTCGGCAGACCCGATCTCGGGGGGGGGAAAGAGACCCAGTACTTC
D: TRBD2; V: TRBV7-3; J: TRBJ2-1; size: .; CDR3: CASSLVSGRGVNEQFF; DNA: TGTGCCAGCAGCTTAGTAAGCGGGAGGGGGGTCAATGAGCAGTTCTTC
D: .; V: TRBV28; J: TRBJ1-5; size: .; CDR3: CASTWPNQPQHF; DNA: TGTGCCAGCACGTGGCCGAATCAGCCCCAGCATTTT
D: TRBD2; V: TRBV5-1; J: TRBJ2-7; size: few; CDR3: CASSLGGSGSLYEQYF; DNA: TGCGCCAGCAGCTTGGGGGGAAGCGGGAGTCTCTACGAGCAGTACTTC
D: .; V: TRBV11-2; J: TRBJ2-7; size: .; CDR3: CAGSLYPGHTSEQYF; DNA: TGTGCCGGCAGCTTATACCCAGGCCATACATCCGAGCAGTACTTC
D: .; V: TRBV6-5; J: TRBJ2-7; size: many; CDR3: CASSVRQGEQYF; DNA: TGTGCCAGCAGTGTCCGGCAGGGCGAGCAGTACTTC
D: .; V: TRBV6-5; J: TRBJ2-5; size: .; CDR3: CASSYSGDQETQHF; DNA: TGTGCCAGCAGTTACTCCGGAGATCAAGAGACCCAGCACTTC
D: .; V: TRBV12-3/TRBV12-4; J: TRBJ1-2; size: .; CDR3: CASAKYYGYTF; DNA: TGTGCCAGCGCGAAATACTATGGCTACACCTTC
D: .; V: TRBV14; J: TRBJ2-1; size: .; CDR3: CASSQALRSSYNKQFF; DNA: TGTGCCAGCAGCCAAGCTCTAAGGAGCTCCTACAATAAGCAGTTCTTC
D: .; V: TRBV11-2; J: TRBJ1-2; size: .; CDR3: CAISSIPGTLGFLEGYTF; DNA: TGTGCCATCAGCAGCATTCCCGGGACTCTAGGTTTTTTGGAGGGCTACACCTTC
D: TRBD1; V: TRBV7-8; J: TRBJ2-5; size: .; CDR3: CASSLGGQQGTQYF; DNA: TGTGCCAGCAGCTTAGGGGGACAGCAAGGGACCCAGTACTTC
D: .; V: TRBV28; J: TRBJ2-3; size: .; CDR3: CASSFDTQYF; DNA: TGTGCCAGCAGTTTTGATACGCAGTATTTT
D: .; V: TRBV6-2/TRBV6-3; J: TRBJ2-7; size: many; CDR3: CASSYSRSSVYEQYF; DNA: TGTGCCAGCAGTTACTCTCGGAGTAGCGTCTACGAGCAGTACTTC
D: TRBD2; V: TRBV29-1; J: TRBJ2-1; size: many; CDR3: CSAQPGVAGGHNEQFF; DNA: TGCAGCGCCCAGCCGGGAGTGGCGGGAGGACACAATGAGCAGTTCTTC
D: .; V: TRBV11-2; J: TRBJ2-2; size: .; CDR3: CASSHRGELFF; DNA: TGTGCCAGCAGCCATAGGGGGGAGCTGTTTTTT